The 20 T cell receptor beta chains reported below all come from one sample, sequenced in a study of human T cells and chemical hapten exposure. TCRdb re-derived calls from the RACE reads in MiXCR, one entry per CDR3 protein. The sample yields approximately 350,000 distinct CDR3 sequences, about 6% seen once. Specified time point: patch test 2, 6 weeks after DPC sensitization. Treatment here: therapeutic diphenylcyclopropenone sensitization with weekly scalp DPC. The specimen was whole blood, collected in connection with sensitization to the hapten diphenylcyclopropenone (DPC). The receptor source for this set is a young woman with alopecia areata. Some clones in this sample may be carry-over from other donors' samples.

This clonotype was counted a few times. This rearrangement joins TRBV29-1 to TRBJ1-1; 7 bases match TRBD1. Trimming took 4 bases from V and 1 from J; bases not matched to a gene: 6. Germline CDR1 reads SQVTM; CDR2 reads ANQGSEA. The CDR3 sequence is 14 residues long. CDR3 in amino acids: CSVGNGQENTEAFF. The CDR3 coding sequence is TGCAGCGTTGGAAACGGACAGGAGAACACTGAAGCTTTCTTT.

This clonotype occurred many times. Its ends do not fully match the called genes, so a read error is possible. The chain links TRBV29-1 to TRBJ1-2, with D perhaps matching TRBD1 (6 bases). Germline V gene sequence: CDR1 SQVTM, CDR2 ANQGSEA. The CDR3 extends over 14 amino acids. For the CDR3, the DNA is TGCAGCGCTGAACTCGTGCAGGGGACATATGGCTACACCTTC. Its protein product is CSAELVQGTYGYTF.

This clonotype was recorded at least ten times. This chain connects TRBV9 to TRBJ1-2; possible D gene TRBD1, 6 bases. Trimming took 2 bases from V and 6 from J, leaving 17 bases between them. CDR3 length: 15 amino acids. Germline V gene lookup returns CDR1 SGDLS and CDR2 YYNGEE. The DNA for the CDR3 is TGTGCCAGCAGCGTGGGAGTACAGGGAGTTAATGGCTACACCTTC. Translated, it gives CASSVGVQGVNGYTF. The variable domain in full, with the rest retrieved from reference TRBV9 and TRBJ1-2, is DSGVTQTPKHLITATGQRVTLRCSPRSGDLSVYWYQQSLDQGLQFLIQYYNGEERAKGNILERFSAQQFPDLHSELNLSSLELGDSALYFCASSVGVQGVNGYTFGSGTRLTVV.

At least ten counts were recorded for this clonotype. The chain is built from TRBV10-3 and TRBJ2-6, with 7 bases lining up with TRBD1. V trimming: 3 bases; J trimming: 3 bases; junction bases outside the gene matches: 5. This CDR3 spans 16 amino acids. CDR1 is ENHRY, CDR2 SYGVKD, per germline. The CDR3 protein is CAISDPDRYGANVLTF. As DNA, the CDR3 is TGTGCCATCAGTGACCCGGACAGGTATGGGGCCAACGTCCTGACTTTC.

V is TRBV12-3 or TRBV12-4 and J is TRBJ1-6; D is possibly TRBD1 (5 bases). V was cut by 1 base and J by 8 bases, with 9 bases left in between. The length of the CDR3 is 14 residues. The chain's CDR3 is CASSLGQLHSPLHF. CDR3 nucleotide sequence: TGTGCCAGCAGTTTAGGACAGTTACATTCACCCCTCCACTTT.

The table lists this clonotype with many counts. This chain links TRBV6-2 or TRBV6-3 with TRBJ2-7, with a tentative D call TRBD1 (6 bases). CDR3 length: 12 residues. Germline V gene sequence: CDR1 MNHEY, CDR2 SVGEGT. Trimming pared 6 bases from V and 4 bases from J, leaving 10 bases between. CDR3 amino acids: CASRTTGYEQYF. The CDR3 region has the DNA TGTGCCAGCAGGACAACAGGGTACGAGCAGTACTTC.

This clonotype was observed at least ten times. The V gene is TRBV2, the J gene TRBJ1-5; 7 bases align to TRBD1. Germline-derived CDR1 and CDR2 are SNHLY and FYNNEI. With 6 bases clipped from V and 4 bases from J, the junction kept 9 bases outside the gene matches. CDR3 size: 15 residues. CDR3 region: CASRPTTGPNQPQHF. The DNA of the CDR3 is TGTGCCAGCAGACCGACGACAGGGCCTAATCAGCCCCAGCATTTT.

This clonotype has a handful of counts. V and J are TRBV7-2 and TRBJ1-2, with D unclear. Germline CDR1 and CDR2: SGHTA and FQGNSA. The V and J ends lost 2 bases and 4 bases respectively, with 11 bases between them. The CDR3 length is 14 residues. The CDR3 is CASSLYAASYGYTF. DNA for the CDR3: TGTGCCAGCAGCTTATATGCAGCAAGCTATGGCTACACCTTC.

The sample holds many counts of this clonotype. This chain connects TRBV11-1 to TRBJ1-1; D is unresolved. Germline values: CDR1 SGHAT, CDR2 FQDESV (reference sequence). The CDR3 totals 15 residues. The ends were cut back, 1 base at V and 5 bases at J, with 14 bases in the middle. CDR3 DNA: TGTGCCAGCAGCTTAGGCGATGGGGTTGGGACTGAAGCTTTCTTT. Translating it yields CASSLGDGVGTEAFF.

This clonotype showed up many times. The genes are TRBV20-1 and TRBJ1-3; D is perhaps TRBD1 (5 bases). This CDR3 spans 12 amino acids. Germline V gene sequence: CDR1 DFQATT, CDR2 SNEGSKA (reference sequence). The germline V and J ends were trimmed by 7 bases and 4 bases, with 11 bases remaining between them. The CDR3 nucleotides are TGCAGTGGTTCCCGGGGGGGAAACACCATATATTTT. This sequence encodes CSGSRGGNTIYF.

This clonotype was detected only a few times. This rearrangement joins TRBV20-1 to TRBJ2-2, with 8 bases matching TRBD1. The germline CDR1 and CDR2 sequences are DFQATT and SNEGSKA (reference sequence). The CDR3 length is 14 residues. Trimming at V came to 3 bases and at J to 6 bases, leaving 6 bases not matched to a gene. CDR3 sequence: CSARPGGAPGELFF. The CDR3 DNA reads as TGCAGTGCTAGGCCAGGGGGCGCCCCCGGGGAGCTGTTTTTT.

The sample holds many counts of this clonotype. The chain is built from TRBV6-2 or TRBV6-3 and TRBJ1-5; D is uncertain. CDR3 size: 15 residues. Germline V gene data show CDR1 as MNHEY and CDR2 as SVGEGT. The V end was cut by 3 bases, the J end by 0 bases, with 9 bases between. The CDR3, as DNA: TGTGCCAGCAGTTATGGGTCCTATAGCAATCAGCCCCAGCATTTT. Translation: CASSYGSYSNQPQHF.

This clonotype was seen a few times. This chain joins TRBV5-1 and TRBJ2-6; D may be TRBD1 (6 bases). V was shortened by 1 base and J by 0 bases, with 14 bases between the two germline ends. The V gene's germline CDR1 is SGHRS and CDR2 YFSETQ. The CDR3 sequence is 18 residues long. CDR3 region: CASSLRGRGSSGANVLTF. The CDR3 bases are TGCGCCAGCAGCTTGAGGGGCAGGGGTTCCTCTGGGGCCAACGTCCTGACTTTC.

This clonotype has only a few counts. The chain links TRBV7-8 to TRBJ2-7; perhaps D is TRBD1 or TRBD2 (5 bases each). V lost 9 bases and J 3 bases, leaving 15 bases between the germline ends. The CDR3 is 13 residues long. The germline gives CDR1 SGHVS, CDR2 FQNEAQ. CDR3 coding DNA: TGTGCCAGTAACCGGGACCCATTCTACGAGCAGTACTTC. Encoded protein: CASNRDPFYEQYF.

This clonotype was seen ten or more times. The chain joins TRBV6-5 to TRBJ2-7; weak D call: TRBD2 (7 bases). Trimming removed 2 bases from V and 4 bases from J, with 12 bases in between. The V gene's germline CDR1 is MNHEY and CDR2 SVGAGI. The CDR3 consists of 14 residues. Here the CDR3 reads CASSYRGGGYEQYF. CDR3 coding DNA: TGTGCCAGCAGTTACAGGGGGGGCGGTTACGAGCAGTACTTC.

This clonotype showed up many times. CDR3 sequence (DNA): TGTGCCAGCAGTCGACAGAGCTCCTACGAGCAGTACTTC. As protein: CASSRQSSYEQYF. This chain joins TRBV3-1 and TRBJ2-7; perhaps TRBD1 as D (5 bases). This CDR3 is 13 amino acids long. With 6 bases removed from V and 0 bases from J, the gap between germline ends came to 9 bases. In germline, CDR1 is LGHDT, CDR2 YNNKEL (reference sequence).

This clonotype appeared a few times. This sequence joins TRBV9 and TRBJ2-7; 8 bases are a match to TRBD1. V was pared by 3 bases and J by 3 bases, with 5 bases of the junction left unmatched. CDR1 is SGDLS and CDR2 is YYNGEE in the germline V gene. This CDR3 region has 14 residues. The CDR3 sequence is CASSAGTGYYEQYF. The CDR3 coding sequence is TGTGCCAGCAGCGCCGGGACAGGCTACTACGAGCAGTACTTC.

The sample holds many counts of this clonotype. The chain employs TRBV14 and TRBJ1-2; D might be TRBD1 (6 bases). The germline gives CDR1 SGHDN, CDR2 FVKESK. This CDR3 spans 13 amino acids. With 3 bases removed from V and 5 bases from J, the gap between germline ends came to 10 bases. The CDR3 bases are TGTGCCAGCAGCCAGTTGGACAGTTATGGCTACACCTTC. Residues: CASSQLDSYGYTF.

This clonotype was recorded many times. The CDR3 reads CASSVGLAGGPYTQYF. DNA of the CDR3: TGTGCCAGCAGCGTGGGACTAGCGGGGGGGCCATATACGCAGTATTTT. V is TRBV7-2 and J is TRBJ2-3; TRBD2 matches 16 bases. Germline CDR1 is SGHTA and CDR2 is FQGNSA. This CDR3 is 16 amino acids long. With 5 bases clipped from V and 7 bases from J, the junction kept 6 bases outside the gene matches.

This clonotype has more than one count but fewer than ten. CDR3 coding DNA: TGCAGTGCTAATCTGGCAAGCGGGGGGGCCCCAGATACGCAGTATTTT. Protein product: CSANLASGGAPDTQYF. This sequence joins TRBV20-1 and TRBJ2-3, with 10 nucleotides matching TRBD2. Germline values: CDR1 DFQATT, CDR2 SNEGSKA (reference sequence). This CDR3 has 16 amino acids. J lost 4 bases, V lost 4 bases, and 11 bases had no gene match.